Following are 13 T cell receptor beta chains from one sample sequenced in a study of blood T cell repertoires in COVID-19. Assay: immunoSEQ multiplex PCR; the TCRdb copy retains only in-frame clones and omits some. The data contain 250,000 or so clones, about nine tenths of them singletons. The sequenced sample consisted of PBMCs or T cells enriched from blood (not recorded which). These receptors were collected from a woman in her 30s with acute COVID-19.

The genes are TRBV19 and TRBJ2-7; 9 bases are a match to TRBD2. CDR1 is LNHDA and CDR2 is SQIVND in the germline V gene (reference sequence). CDR3 size: 13 residues. The ends lost 4 bases at V and 7 bases at J; junction bases unmatched: 5. The CDR3 nucleotides are TGTGCCAGTAGTACAAGCGGGAGGAATGAGCAGTACTTC. This translates into CASSTSGRNEQYF.

The chain couples TRBV5-1 to TRBJ2-1, with D tentatively TRBD2 (5 bases). There are 15 residues in the CDR3. Germline CDR1 is SGHRS and CDR2 is YFSETQ. Trimming took 4 bases from V and 0 from J, leaving 11 bases between them. The CDR3 protein is CASSVGLTSYNEQFF. CDR3 bases: TGCGCCAGCAGCGTTGGACTTACCTCCTACAATGAGCAGTTCTTC.

CDR3 protein: CAGTRDTIVGEQFF. Here the CDR3 DNA reads TGTGCCGGGACCCGGGACACTATAGTGGGTGAGCAGTTCTTC. The V and J genes are TRBV6-5 and TRBJ2-1; TRBD1 might be the D (6 bases). V lost 11 bases, J lost 9 bases, and 23 bases lay in between. The CDR3 totals 14 residues. Germline CDR1 MNHEY, CDR2 SVGAGI.

CDR3 bases: TGTGCCAGCAGTTGGAACAGGGGGCTCTTTTATGGCTACACCTTC. Translation gives CASSWNRGLFYGYTF. J is TRBJ1-2 and V is TRBV6-5; TRBD1 matches at 9 bases. CDR3 length equals 15 residues. Germline-derived CDR1 and CDR2 are MNHEY and SVGAGI. J lost 5 bases, V lost 4 bases, and 8 bases had no gene match.

This chain uses TRBV28 with TRBJ1-5; a weak D match, TRBD1 (5 bases). CDR3 length equals 13 residues. Germline values: CDR1 MDHEN, CDR2 SYDVKM. Trimming took 3 bases from V and 7 from J, leaving 10 bases between them. The CDR3 here is CASSFGGEQPQHF. CDR3 DNA sequence: TGTGCCAGCAGTTTTGGGGGGGAACAGCCCCAGCATTTT.

The chain is built from TRBV19 and TRBJ2-1, with 7 bases aligning to TRBD2. The germline CDR1 and CDR2 sequences are LNHDA and SQIVND (reference sequence). The ends lost 8 bases at V and 1 base at J; junction bases unmatched: 5. The CDR3 is made up of 14 amino acids. CDR3 bases: TGTGCCAGTGCAGCGGGACGGTCCTACAATGAGCAGTTCTTC. This translates into CASAAGRSYNEQFF.

The chain carries TRBV5-1 and TRBJ1-5; no firm D call. With 0 bases removed from V and 5 bases from J, the gap between germline ends came to 9 bases. CDR1 is SGHRS and CDR2 is YFSETQ in the germline V gene. The CDR3 has 14 residues. The CDR3 region is CASSLDGVYQPQHF. The CDR3 DNA reads TGCGCCAGCAGCTTGGACGGGGTTTATCAGCCCCAGCATTTT.

The chain carries TRBV11-2 and TRBJ1-1; tentative D call: TRBD1 (5 bases). Trimming left V 6 bases short and J 0 bases short, with 14 bases between. Germline V gene sequence: CDR1 SGHAT, CDR2 FQNNGV. The CDR3 is 15 residues long. The CDR3 protein is CASSRTGGLNTEAFF. DNA of the CDR3: TGTGCCAGCAGTCGTACCGGGGGGTTGAACACTGAAGCTTTCTTT.

This clone was detected a few times. The same CDR3 can be traced to other DNA sequences in this sample. The genes are TRBV4-2 and TRBJ1-1, with D tentatively TRBD1 (5 bases). Germline V gene data show CDR1 as LGHNA and CDR2 as YNFKEQ. The CDR3 consists of 14 residues. Trimming stripped 0 bases from V and 2 bases from J, with 7 bases between. CDR3 DNA sequence: TGTGCCAGCAGCCAAGACAGGGCAAACACTGAAGCTTTCTTT. Amino acid sequence: CASSQDRANTEAFF.

The V gene is TRBV14, the J gene TRBJ1-6; D remains ambiguous. The CDR3 consists of 14 residues. Germline V gene data show CDR1 as SGHDN and CDR2 as FVKESK. V lost 0 bases to trimming and J lost 10 bases, with 10 bases between them. The CDR3 loop reads CASSQDWGGSPLHF. The CDR3 nucleotides read TGTGCCAGCAGCCAAGATTGGGGAGGCTCACCCCTCCACTTT.

The V and J genes are TRBV5-1 and TRBJ2-5, with 7 bases identical to TRBD2. CDR3 size: 16 residues. Germline assignment: CDR1 SGHRS and CDR2 YFSETQ. With 3 bases clipped from V and 5 bases from J, the junction kept 13 bases outside the gene matches. The CDR3 DNA follows: TGCGCCAGCAGCTGGACGAGCGGCGGGAGCGAGGAGACCCAGTACTTC. The encoded protein is CASSWTSGGSEETQYF.

The chain recombines TRBV30 with TRBJ1-1; D gene uncertain. Germline assignment: CDR1 GTSNPN and CDR2 SVGIG (reference sequence). The CDR3 totals 11 residues. The germline V and J ends were trimmed by 3 bases and 11 bases, with 13 bases remaining between them. Here the CDR3 DNA reads TGTGCCTGGAGAGGCGGGGTTTTGGCTTTCTTT. Translating it yields CAWRGGVLAFF.

The genes are TRBV28 and TRBJ1-5, with 8 bases lining up with TRBD1. The V segment lost 0 bases and the J segment 1 base; nucleotides outside the gene matches: 11. CDR1 is MDHEN and CDR2 is SYDVKM in the germline V gene. The CDR3 totals 19 residues. The CDR3 spells CASSLWGRGQAVSNQPQHF. The CDR3 DNA reads as TGTGCCAGCAGTTTATGGGGCAGGGGGCAGGCCGTAAGCAATCAGCCCCAGCATTTT.